The 11 T cell receptor beta chains in this list originate from one sample, sequenced in a study of ipilimumab plus nivolumab after autologous stem cell transplantation. Libraries were prepared by immunoSEQ multiplex PCR; TCRdb keeps only in-frame clonotypes and omits some of them. The table lists some 87,000 clones, about 83% of them singletons. The material sequenced was PBMCs, taken in a trial of ipilimumab plus nivolumab as post-transplant consolidation. The receptors were gathered from a male donor with diffuse large B-cell lymphoma.

This chain uses TRBV4-1 with TRBJ1-5; TRBD1 might be the D (6 bases). Trimming took 3 bases from V and 5 from J, leaving 20 bases between them. CDR1 is MGHRA and CDR2 is YSYEKL in the germline V gene. The CDR3 runs to 17 residues. DNA for the CDR3: TGCGCCAGCAGCCATACCTCCCCCGGGGGCGCGTATCAGCCCCAGCATTTT. Protein product: CASSHTSPGGAYQPQHF.

CDR3 in DNA: TGCGCCAGCAGCCAAGATAAGACGGGTTCAGAGACCCAGTACTTC. Its protein is CASSQDKTGSETQYF. The chain is built from TRBV4-3 and TRBJ2-5; D is undetermined. The CDR3 totals 15 residues. V lost 0 bases and J 4 bases, leaving 12 bases between the germline ends. Germline CDR1 and CDR2: LGHNA and YSLEER.

V usage is TRBV5-4 and J usage is TRBJ2-2, with TRBD2 matching over 8 bases. The CDR3 runs 16 residues. Germline-derived CDR1 and CDR2 are SGHNT and YYREEE (reference sequence). With 3 bases clipped from V and 8 bases from J, the junction kept 12 bases outside the gene matches. DNA for the CDR3: TGTGCCAGCAGCTATCCCAGCGGGGGCCTAAGAGGGGAGCTGTTTTTT. Translation gives CASSYPSGGLRGELFF.

The chain links TRBV6-6 to TRBJ1-2, with D uncertain. The CDR3 sequence is 11 residues long. From germline, CDR1 is MNHNY and CDR2 SVGAGI (reference sequence). V was shortened by 0 bases and J by 8 bases, with 4 bases between the two germline ends. Here the CDR3 DNA reads TGTGCCAGCAGTTACTCTTGGGGCTACACCTTC. Translating gives CASSYSWGYTF.

The sample holds a few counts of this clone. CDR3 bases: TGTGCCAGCAGCCCGGAGGACAGGGTACGGTCCTATAATTCACCCCTCCACTTT. This encodes CASSPEDRVRSYNSPLHF. This chain joins TRBV9 and TRBJ1-6; 8 bases are a match to TRBD1. V shed 4 bases, J shed 1 base, and the junction held 10 bases outside the gene matches. CDR3 length: 18 residues. Germline values: CDR1 SGDLS, CDR2 YYNGEE.

The rearrangement uses TRBV27 and TRBJ2-1, with 8 positions matching TRBD2. CDR3 length equals 16 residues. V shed 5 bases, J shed 3 bases, and the junction held 9 bases outside the gene matches. Per the germline V gene, CDR1 is MNHEY and CDR2 is SMNVEV (reference sequence). The CDR3 nucleotides read TGTGCCAGCAGTAAAGCGCGGGGGGTAGACTACAATGAGCAGTTCTTC. Its protein product is CASSKARGVDYNEQFF.

This chain connects TRBV2 to TRBJ2-2; either TRBD1 or TRBD2 may fit D (6 bases each). V shed 6 bases and J shed 1 base, with 15 bases lying between them. Germline loops: CDR1 SNHLY, CDR2 FYNNEI. CDR3 length: 16 residues. CDR3 DNA: TGTGCCAGCAGCGGGACGGGGGCCGGGAACACCGGGGAGCTGTTTTTT. Translation gives CASSGTGAGNTGELFF.

This clone was detected only a few times. This chain links TRBV19 with TRBJ2-7; D could derive from TRBD1 or TRBD2 (6 bases each). Germline assignment: CDR1 LNHDA and CDR2 SQIVND (reference sequence). The CDR3 covers 14 residues. V was cut by 5 bases and J by 7 bases, with 18 bases left in between. Here the CDR3 reads CASSLGGQVREQYF. As DNA, the CDR3 is TGTGCCAGTAGTTTGGGGGGACAAGTGAGAGAGCAGTACTTC.

With respect to this clone: The junction and the germline gene differ at one end; a read error may be behind it. V and J are TRBV18 and TRBJ2-3, with 8 bases that match TRBD2. The CDR3 sequence is 16 residues long. CDR1 and CDR2 (germline): KGHSH, LQKENI. For the CDR3, the DNA is TGTGCCAGCTCACCCGGGACGGGGGGGCCAGGTGATAGGCAGTATTTT. Its translation: CASSPGTGGPGDRQYF.

With respect to this clone: This sample includes further DNA sequences coding for the same CDR3. The chain has TRBV20-1 and TRBJ1-4; D gene ambiguous. CDR1 is DFQATT and CDR2 is SNEGSKA in the germline V gene (reference sequence). Trimming took 1 base from V and 8 from J, leaving 5 bases between them. The CDR3 consists of 11 residues. The chain's CDR3 is CSARGVEKLFF. CDR3 in DNA: TGCAGTGCTAGAGGGGTCGAAAAACTGTTTTTT.

This chain links TRBV7-9 with TRBJ1-2, with TRBD1 matching 10 bases. The V segment lost 5 bases and the J segment 7 bases; nucleotides outside the gene matches: 7. The CDR3 is 14 residues long. Germline V gene data show CDR1 as SEHNR and CDR2 as FQNEAQ (reference sequence). DNA for the CDR3: TGTGCCAGCAGCAACCAAGGGACAGGGGCTGGCTACACCTTC. Translating gives CASSNQGTGAGYTF.